This TCR beta chain appears in the sequencing data of a study of cytomegalovirus exposure and HLA in healthy donors. Whole-study findings and limits: Excluded were some V segments that proved indistinguishable, including TRBV6-2 and TRBV6-3. Donors were assumed by presence/absence analyses to have roughly uniform sequencing depth.

Donors consisted of healthy bone marrow donors. The V segment lost 4 bases and the J segment 0 bases; nucleotides outside the gene matches: 6. This CDR3 contains 15 residues. Germline CDR1 SNHLY, CDR2 FYNNEI. Notes on this clone: Its target is not known.

This PCR relied on a set of 60 Vbeta primers and 13 Jbeta primers. Profiling relied on immunoSEQ multiplex PCR, and the TCRdb table lists in-frame clones only, not all of them. The sample comprises approximately 39,000 clones, roughly three quarters of which are singletons, and 5% to 8% rests with the top ten. This receptor was obtained from a man aged 30-40 years in good health and CMV-seronegative. The chain employs TRBV2 and TRBJ2-7, with TRBD1 matching 7 bases. Sequencing used PBMCs. DNA of the CDR3: TGTGCCAGCAGTGGGGACAGATCAAGCTCCTACGAGCAGTACTTC. As protein: CASSGDRSSSYEQYF.